Here is one T cell receptor beta chain with its context. Data came from immunoSEQ multiplex PCR; TCRdb stores just in-frame clones and leaves some out. The sample has under 500,000 clones; around nine tenths are singletons. From germline, CDR1 is SGDLS and CDR2 YYNGEE. Losses at the gene ends were 3 bases for V and 1 base for J; bases not matched to a gene: 6. The CDR3 runs to 16 residues. Adults between about 18 and 95 years of age took part from 20 to 25 US areas. The data are from a study of blood T cell repertoires in COVID-19. The overall study: COVID-19 samples collected from the United States, Italy and Spain covered acute and convalescent phases.

The sequenced material came from PBMCs or T cells enriched from blood (not recorded which). This receptor was identified in a woman aged 18-30 years with acute COVID-19. This chain uses TRBV9 with TRBJ2-2, with 7 bases matching TRBD1. The CDR3 region is CASSGGTVLNTGELFF. Here the CDR3 DNA reads TGTGCCAGCAGCGGGGGGACAGTTTTGAACACCGGGGAGCTGTTTTTT.